This T cell receptor beta chain was captured by sequencing in a study of cytotoxic CD8 clonotypes in ibrutinib-treated CLL. Study-level information: The patients comprised 11 relapsed/refractory and 15 treatment-naive cases, about 18 IGHV unmutated. Study-wide results and limits: Clonality grew at ibrutinib response; at progression, it decreased back toward baseline. Baseline clonality, above age-matched healthy donor levels, tracked circulating CD8+ T-cell counts.

Sequencing used immunoSEQ multiplex PCR; TCRdb keeps in-frame clones, though not all of them. The data contain some 84,000 clones, about 82% of them seen just once; the ten biggest clones take up under 7%. The CDR3 covers 14 residues. Per the germline V gene, CDR1 is MNHNY and CDR2 is SVGAGI (reference sequence). V lost 3 bases to trimming and J lost 4 bases, with 10 bases between them. With respect to this clone: Its target is unknown.

Sequencing was performed on PBMCs, taken before ibrutinib treatment. The TCR sequence derives from a human donor with chronic lymphocytic leukemia. This chain uses TRBV6-6 with TRBJ1-5; D remains ambiguous. CDR3 loop: CASSYGGVNQPQHF. CDR3 nucleotides: TGTGCCAGCAGTTATGGAGGCGTTAATCAGCCCCAGCATTTT.